These 9 T cell receptor beta chains originate from one sample sequenced in a study of CD8+CD57+ T cells in acquired aplastic anemia. TCR beta VDJ and CDR3 profiles were obtained from a genomic DNA template. TCRdb recomputed calls from the reads with MiXCR, one row per CDR3 protein. The sample includes fewer than 200,000 distinct CDR3 sequences, around 45% seen only once; the top ten take 1.1%. Sequences were obtained from sorted CD4+, CD8+, or CD8+CD57+ T cells (not recorded which) from PBMCs. The receptors were gathered from a human donor in good health.

Concerning this clonotype itself: This may be a read error, as it is one base from a much larger clone. This chain joins TRBV27 and TRBJ1-6; TRBD1 aligns across 10 bases. This CDR3 region has 15 residues. After removal of 4 bases from V and 8 bases from J, the junction contained 5 bases not matched to a gene. Looked up from germline, CDR1 is MNHEY and CDR2 is SMNVEV (reference sequence). The CDR3 spells CASSSLGTGDSPLHF. The CDR3 region has the DNA TGTGCCAGCAGTTCCCTCGGGACAGGGGATTCACCCCTCCACTTT.

This clonotype was seen at least ten times. The chain is built from TRBV5-5 and TRBJ1-1; tentative D call: TRBD1 (6 bases). Trimming shortened V by 4 bases and J by 0 bases, and 10 bases separated the two germline ends. The CDR3 contains 14 residues. The germline V gene has CDR1 SGHKS and CDR2 YYEKEE (reference sequence). The CDR3 loop is CASSPGTLNTEAFF. CDR3 DNA: TGTGCCAGCAGCCCGGGGACATTGAACACTGAAGCTTTCTTT. The full variable domain, with the rest looked up from reference TRBV5-5 and TRBJ1-1, is DAGVTQSPTHLIKTRGQQVTLRCSPISGHKSVSWYQQVLGQGPQFIFQYYEKEERGRGNFPDRFSARQFPNYSSELNVNALLLGDSALYLCASSPGTLNTEAFFGQGTRLTVV.

The chain employs TRBV25-1 and TRBJ2-3; 8 bases agree with TRBD2. CDR3 length: 18 amino acids. Germline V gene sequence: CDR1 MGHDK, CDR2 SYGVNS. With 4 bases clipped from V and 1 base from J, the junction kept 13 bases outside the gene matches. CDR3 nucleotides: TGTGCCAGCAGTGCCCTCGGGGGAGTTAGCGGGGGCACAGATACGCAGTATTTT. This sequence encodes CASSALGGVSGGTDTQYF.

The chain is built from TRBV11-1 and TRBJ2-3; D unresolved. The CDR3 has 16 amino acids. V lost 5 bases to trimming and J lost 0 bases, with 15 bases between them. Germline values: CDR1 SGHAT, CDR2 FQDESV (reference sequence). CDR3 DNA: TGTGCCAGCAGCCCCGCCCGAAGCCTTAGCACAGATACGCAGTATTTT. As protein: CASSPARSLSTDTQYF.

This clonotype was seen at least ten times. The rearrangement joins TRBV7-8 to TRBJ1-2; tentatively, D is TRBD1 (5 bases). Germline CDR1 reads SGHVS; CDR2 reads FQNEAQ. V was shortened by 0 bases and J by 0 bases, with 8 bases between the two germline ends. The CDR3 is 15 residues long. CDR3 sequence reads: CASSLAQTANYGYTF. The CDR3 DNA is TGTGCCAGCAGCTTAGCCCAGACAGCTAACTATGGCTACACCTTC.

This sequence joins TRBV7-9 and TRBJ1-1, with 8 bases fitting TRBD1. CDR3 size: 12 residues. V gave up 4 bases and J gave up 8 bases; unmatched junction bases: 3. Germline V CDR1 and CDR2: SEHNR, FQNEAQ (reference sequence). The CDR3 sequence: CASSSGTGEAFF. The DNA of the CDR3 is TGTGCCAGCAGCTCAGGGACAGGAGAAGCTTTCTTT.

This chain connects TRBV19 to TRBJ1-5; D is unresolved. The CDR3 is 13 amino acids. The germline gives CDR1 LNHDA, CDR2 SQIVND (reference sequence). V lost 3 bases, J lost 6 bases, and 9 bases lay in between. CDR3 in DNA: TGTGCCAGTAGTATTGCGGCAGGTCAGCCCCAGCATTTT. Protein sequence: CASSIAAGQPQHF.

V and J are TRBV12-5 and TRBJ2-7, with a tentative D call TRBD1 (6 bases). CDR1 is LGHNT, CDR2 FRNRAP, per germline. Trimming stripped 7 bases from V and 1 base from J, with 11 bases between. The CDR3 has 13 amino acids. CDR3 DNA sequence: TGTGCTAGTGCCTTGGACAGATCCTACGAGCAGTACTTC. Residues: CASALDRSYEQYF.

Of note for this clonotype: Given a much more abundant clone one base away, this may be a read error. The chain carries TRBV2 and TRBJ2-7, with 10 bases identical to TRBD2. The CDR3 is 15 amino acids. In germline, CDR1 is SNHLY, CDR2 FYNNEI. Written as DNA, the CDR3 is TGTGCCAGCAGTCAAACTAGCGGGGTCTCCTACGGGCAGTACTTC. Translated: CASSQTSGVSYGQYF.